These 16 T cell receptor beta chains share one sample of origin, sequenced in a study of cytomegalovirus exposure and HLA in healthy donors (TCRdb year 2017). Library construction relied on the immunoSEQ multiplex PCR assay. A mixture of 60 forward primers for TCR Vbeta segments and 13 reverse primers for TCR Jbeta segments was used in the multiplex PCR. Sourced from immuneACCESS, this table was stored by TCRdb with only in-frame sequences that have V and J called. A share of the clones is absent; for the studies checked, an unresolved V gene accounts for under half, and the remainder has no known explanation. Here the sample has some 130,000 clones; over 50% occur a single time. The leading ten clones occupy over 1.5% of the sample. Sequenced sample: PBMCs. The receptors derive from a human donor in good health.

This clone was seen only once. V is TRBV6-1 and J is TRBJ2-7, with 8 positions matching TRBD1. Germline-derived CDR1 and CDR2 are MNHNS and SASEGT. J lost 2 bases, V lost 6 bases, and 9 bases had no gene match. This CDR3 has 15 residues. CDR3 residues: CASRGPGTGTYEQYF. CDR3 bases: TGTGCCAGCAGGGGGCCCGGGACAGGCACCTACGAGCAGTACTTC.

The chain links TRBV6-6 to TRBJ2-1; TRBD1 aligns across 9 bases. The germline V gene has CDR1 MNHNY and CDR2 SVGAGI (reference sequence). The length of the CDR3 is 13 residues. J was trimmed by 7 bases and V by 4 bases; bases with no gene match: 2. CDR3 in amino acids: CASSSGTGNEQFF. CDR3 nucleotides: TGTGCCAGCAGTTCCGGGACAGGGAATGAGCAGTTCTTC.

The chain combines TRBV11-2 with TRBJ2-1, with 12 bases matching TRBD1. Trimming took 6 bases from V and 1 from J; bases not matched to a gene: 1. Germline V gives CDR1 SGHAT, CDR2 FQNNGV. This CDR3 has 15 residues. CDR3 bases: TGTGCCAGCAGGGGACAGGGGGCATCCTACAATGAGCAGTTCTTC. Translating it yields CASRGQGASYNEQFF.

This clone was seen just once. The chain is built from TRBV6-1 and TRBJ1-1; 8 positions agree with TRBD1. This CDR3 contains 15 residues. V was clipped by 4 bases and J by 4 bases; unmatched bases: 8. Germline CDR1 MNHNS, CDR2 SASEGT. The CDR3 coding sequence is TGTGCCAGCAGTGCCCGACAGGGGAGGACCACTGAAGCTTTCTTT. Translation: CASSARQGRTTEAFF.

This clone occurred once. The chain carries TRBV7-2 and TRBJ1-5; 9 bases are shared with TRBD1. The V segment lost 4 bases and the J segment 3 bases; nucleotides outside the gene matches: 4. In germline, CDR1 is SGHTA, CDR2 FQGNSA. The CDR3 spans 15 residues. The CDR3, as DNA: TGTGCCAGCAGCTCCACAGGGGGCGTCAATCAGCCCCAGCATTTT. Protein: CASSSTGGVNQPQHF.

The V gene is TRBV5-1, the J gene TRBJ2-7, with 11 bases aligning to TRBD2. With 4 bases clipped from V and 0 bases from J, the junction kept 6 bases outside the gene matches. From germline, CDR1 is SGHRS and CDR2 YFSETQ. This CDR3 contains 16 residues. The CDR3 here is CASSAGLAGNSYEQYF. The CDR3 nucleotides are TGCGCCAGCAGCGCTGGACTAGCGGGTAACTCCTACGAGCAGTACTTC.

The rearrangement joins TRBV11-2 to TRBJ2-5; tentative D call: TRBD1 (5 bases). V was cut by 5 bases and J by 0 bases, with 16 bases left in between. This CDR3 has 16 amino acids. The germline V gene has CDR1 SGHAT and CDR2 FQNNGV. The CDR3 is CASSPPDTSYQETQYF. In DNA, the CDR3 is TGTGCCAGCAGCCCCCCGGACACCTCTTACCAAGAGACCCAGTACTTC. Full variable domain (rest looked up from reference TRBV11-2 and TRBJ2-5): EAGVAQSPRYKIIEKRQSVAFWCNPISGHATLYWYQQILGQGPKLLIQFQNNGVVDDSQLPKDRFSAERLKGVDSTLKIQPAKLEDSAVYLCASSPPDTSYQETQYFGPGTRLLVL.

The chain combines TRBV13 with TRBJ2-7; no definite D call. Germline V gives CDR1 PRHDT, CDR2 FYEKMQ (reference sequence). V was shortened by 3 bases and J by 2 bases, with 8 bases between the two germline ends. The CDR3 totals 13 residues. The CDR3 DNA follows: TGTGCCAGCAGCTTGGGCAGTCCCTACGAGCAGTACTTC. Translating gives CASSLGSPYEQYF.

This clone was detected only a few times. The CDR3 coding sequence is TGTGCCAGCAGCGTGGACGGGAGATCTCGTGACACCGGGGAGCTGTTTTTT. This sequence encodes CASSVDGRSRDTGELFF. The chain has TRBV9 and TRBJ2-2, with TRBD2 as a possible D gene (6 bases). The germline CDR1 and CDR2 sequences are SGDLS and YYNGEE. Trimming cost V 2 bases and J 3 bases, with 17 bases left between them. The CDR3 is 17 residues long.

This clone has more than one count but fewer than ten. The chain recombines TRBV14 with TRBJ1-5; D perhaps matches TRBD1 (6 bases). Germline-derived CDR1 and CDR2 are SGHDN and FVKESK. There are 17 residues in the CDR3. Trimming cost V 3 bases and J 2 bases, with 17 bases left between them. The CDR3 loop reads CASSHRIGPGGNQPQHF. The CDR3 nucleotides are TGTGCCAGCAGCCATCGAATCGGGCCAGGGGGCAATCAGCCCCAGCATTTT.

The CDR3 sequence: CASRRGLAGLTDTQYF. In DNA, the CDR3 is TGTGCCAGTAGGCGGGGACTAGCGGGACTCACAGATACGCAGTATTTT. The rearrangement links TRBV19 to TRBJ2-3; 13 bases are a match to TRBD2. There are 16 residues in the CDR3. The V gene's germline CDR1 is LNHDA and CDR2 SQIVND (reference sequence). The junction had 5 bases not matched to a gene; V was cut back by 6 bases and J by 2 bases.

The CDR3 sequence is CASSASRGDTIYF. The DNA for the CDR3 is TGTGCCAGCAGCGCTAGCAGGGGGGACACCATATATTTT. The chain has TRBV5-4 and TRBJ1-3; TRBD1 matches 7 bases. CDR1 SGHNT and CDR2 YYREEE come from the germline V gene (reference sequence). The CDR3 consists of 13 residues. After removal of 4 bases from V and 8 bases from J, the junction contained 6 bases not matched to a gene.

The J gene is TRBJ1-4, the V gene TRBV21-1. TRBV21-1 is a documented pseudogene. This CDR3 has 14 residues. The CDR3 reads CASSKIGGNEKLFF. The CDR3 DNA is TGTGCCAGCAGCAAAATCGGCGGGAATGAAAAACTGTTTTTT.

The chain joins TRBV19 to TRBJ2-6, with 7 bases that match TRBD1. The germline CDR1 and CDR2 sequences are LNHDA and SQIVND (reference sequence). V lost 5 bases, J lost 4 bases, and 11 bases stayed unmatched. The CDR3 runs to 17 residues. The CDR3, as DNA: TGTGCCAGTAGTTCCCTCGACAGGGTTGCAGGGGCCAACGTCCTGACTTTC. This translates into CASSSLDRVAGANVLTF.

The rearrangement joins TRBV4-1 to TRBJ2-5, with D unclear. The CDR3 runs 13 residues. Germline values: CDR1 MGHRA, CDR2 YSYEKL. Trimming took 4 bases from V and 5 from J, leaving 11 bases between them. CDR3 DNA: TGCGCCAGCAGCCTGCTACAGCCTGAGACCCAGTACTTC. Amino acids: CASSLLQPETQYF.

V usage is TRBV5-1 and J usage is TRBJ2-7; the match to TRBD2 covers 12 bases. The V and J ends lost 4 bases and 4 bases, in that order; junction bases with no gene match: 3. CDR3 length equals 14 residues. Germline CDR1 and CDR2: SGHRS and YFSETQ. Written as DNA, the CDR3 is TGCGCCAGCAGCCAGACTAGCGGGAGTTACGAGCAGTACTTC. It yields the protein CASSQTSGSYEQYF.